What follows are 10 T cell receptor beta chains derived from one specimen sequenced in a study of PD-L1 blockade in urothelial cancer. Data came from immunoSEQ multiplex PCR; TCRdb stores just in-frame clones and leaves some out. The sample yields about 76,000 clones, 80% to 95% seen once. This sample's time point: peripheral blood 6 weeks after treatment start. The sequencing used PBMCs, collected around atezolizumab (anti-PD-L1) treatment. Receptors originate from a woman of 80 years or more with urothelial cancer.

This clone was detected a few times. The CDR3 DNA is TGCGCCAGCAGTGCTAGGGGGCCACAGCCCCAGCATTTT. It encodes CASSARGPQPQHF. The V and J genes are TRBV10-2 and TRBJ1-5, with 7 bases fitting TRBD1. CDR3 length equals 13 residues. Germline CDR1 and CDR2: WSHSY and SAAADI. V was clipped by 4 bases and J by 7 bases; unmatched bases: 4.

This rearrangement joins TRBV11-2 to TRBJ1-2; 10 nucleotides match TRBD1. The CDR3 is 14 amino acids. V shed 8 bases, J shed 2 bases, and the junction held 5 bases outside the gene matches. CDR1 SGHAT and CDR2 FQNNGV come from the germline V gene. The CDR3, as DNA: TGTGCCAGCGGGCTGACAGGGGGCAACTATGGCTACACCTTC. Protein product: CASGLTGGNYGYTF.

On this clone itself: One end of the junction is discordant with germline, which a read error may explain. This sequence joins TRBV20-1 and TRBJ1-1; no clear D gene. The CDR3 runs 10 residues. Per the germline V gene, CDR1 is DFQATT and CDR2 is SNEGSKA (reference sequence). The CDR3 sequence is CSAANAEAFF. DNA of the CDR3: TGCAGTGCAGCGAACGCTGAAGCTTTCTTT.

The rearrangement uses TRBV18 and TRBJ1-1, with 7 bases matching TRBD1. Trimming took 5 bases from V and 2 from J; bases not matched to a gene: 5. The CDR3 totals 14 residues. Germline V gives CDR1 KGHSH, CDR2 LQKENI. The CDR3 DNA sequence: TGTGCCAGCTCAGGAGACAGGGCTAACACTGAAGCTTTCTTT. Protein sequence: CASSGDRANTEAFF.

CDR3 region: CASSDSSLAGGVGELFF. The DNA for the CDR3 is TGCGCCAGCAGTGACTCTAGCCTAGCGGGAGGGGTCGGGGAGCTGTTTTTT. V is TRBV10-1 and J is TRBJ2-2, with 12 bases identical to TRBD2. CDR3 length: 17 residues. Germline CDR1 reads WNHNN; CDR2 reads SYGVQD (reference sequence). V trimming: 3 bases; J trimming: 7 bases; junction bases outside the gene matches: 9.

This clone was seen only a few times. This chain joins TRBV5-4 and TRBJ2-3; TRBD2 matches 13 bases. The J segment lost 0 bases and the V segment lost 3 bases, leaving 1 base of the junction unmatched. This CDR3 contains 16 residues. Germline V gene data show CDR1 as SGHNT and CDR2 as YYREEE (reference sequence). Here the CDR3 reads CASSWGLAGSTDTQYF. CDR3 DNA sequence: TGTGCCAGCAGCTGGGGACTAGCGGGAAGCACAGATACGCAGTATTTT.

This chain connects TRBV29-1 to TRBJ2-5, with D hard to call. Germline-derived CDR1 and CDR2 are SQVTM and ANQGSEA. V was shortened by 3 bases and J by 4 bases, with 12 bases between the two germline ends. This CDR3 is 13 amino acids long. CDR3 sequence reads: CSVDRKPLETQYF. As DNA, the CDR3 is TGCAGCGTTGACAGAAAACCGCTAGAGACCCAGTACTTC.

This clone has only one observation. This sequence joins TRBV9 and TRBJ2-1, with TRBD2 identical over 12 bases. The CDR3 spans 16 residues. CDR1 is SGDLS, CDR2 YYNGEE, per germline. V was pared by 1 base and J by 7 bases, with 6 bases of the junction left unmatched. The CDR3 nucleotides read TGTGCCAGCAGCGTATCACTAGCGGGAGGACTTAATGAGCAGTTCTTC. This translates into CASSVSLAGGLNEQFF.

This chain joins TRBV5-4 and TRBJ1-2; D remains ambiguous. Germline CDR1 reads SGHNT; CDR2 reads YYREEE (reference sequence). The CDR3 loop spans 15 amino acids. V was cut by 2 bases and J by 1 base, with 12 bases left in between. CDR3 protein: CASSLAGSNNYGYTF. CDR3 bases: TGTGCCAGCAGCTTAGCCGGGTCGAATAACTATGGCTACACCTTC.

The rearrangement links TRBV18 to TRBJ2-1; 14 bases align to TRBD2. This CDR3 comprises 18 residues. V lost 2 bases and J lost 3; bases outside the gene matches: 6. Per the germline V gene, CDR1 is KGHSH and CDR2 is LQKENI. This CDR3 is CASSPITGLAGGYNEQFF. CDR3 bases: TGTGCCAGCTCACCAATAACCGGACTAGCGGGGGGCTACAATGAGCAGTTCTTC.